The sequence of this T cell receptor (beta chain) was determined in a study of shared clonotypes between healthy human individuals. Findings and caveats of the study: Sharing of clonotypes among donors was expected to vary with sequencing depth. Researchers sampled only blood; tissue repertoires likely differ.

Repertoires were generated with immunoSEQ multiplex PCR, while TCRdb's copy carries only in-frame clones and drops some. The table lists fewer than 600,000 clones, around 81% of them singletons. Of note for this clone: Its antigen is as yet unknown.

The V gene end was trimmed by 5 bases and the J gene end by 7 bases; junction bases not matched to a gene: 8. The CDR3 is made up of 15 amino acids. CDR1 and CDR2 (germline): MDHEN, SYDVKM. Free of recent acute infections or vaccinations, the donors were healthy HIV-negative adults. Donors, without exception, were Caucasian adults residing in Nashville, Tennessee. The sequencing sample was made of PBMCs. The receptor was isolated from a middle-aged woman in good health. Some clones in this sample may be carry-over from other donors' samples. The genes are TRBV28 and TRBJ2-1; 10 positions agree with TRBD1. CDR3 nucleotide sequence: TGTGCCAGCAGTACCCCCGGGACAGGGGTGAATGAGCAGTTCTTC. It specifies CASSTPGTGVNEQFF.